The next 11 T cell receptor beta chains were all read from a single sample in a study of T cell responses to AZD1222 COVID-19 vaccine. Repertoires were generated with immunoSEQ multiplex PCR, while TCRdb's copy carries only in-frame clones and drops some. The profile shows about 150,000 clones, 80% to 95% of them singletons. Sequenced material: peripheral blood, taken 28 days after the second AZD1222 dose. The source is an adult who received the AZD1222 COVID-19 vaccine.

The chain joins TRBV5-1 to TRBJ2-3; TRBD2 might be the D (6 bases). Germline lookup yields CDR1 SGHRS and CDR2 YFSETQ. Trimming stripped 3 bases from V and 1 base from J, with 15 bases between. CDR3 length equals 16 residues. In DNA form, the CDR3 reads TGCGCCAGCAGCTCGGGACGCGGGATGGGCACAGATACGCAGTATTTT. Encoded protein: CASSSGRGMGTDTQYF. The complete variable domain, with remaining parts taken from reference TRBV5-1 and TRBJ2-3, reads KAGVTQTPRYLIKTRGQQVTLSCSPISGHRSVSWYQQTPGQGLQFLFEYFSETQRNKGNFPGRFSGRQFSNSRSEMNVSTLELGDSALYLCASSSGRGMGTDTQYFGPGTRLTVL.

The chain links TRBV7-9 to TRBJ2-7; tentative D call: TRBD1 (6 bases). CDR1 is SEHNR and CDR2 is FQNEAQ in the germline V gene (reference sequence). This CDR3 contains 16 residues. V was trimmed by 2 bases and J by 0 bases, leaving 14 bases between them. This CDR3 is CASSLRGQSSSYEQYF. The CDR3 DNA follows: TGTGCCAGCAGCTTAAGAGGACAGTCGAGCTCCTACGAGCAGTACTTC. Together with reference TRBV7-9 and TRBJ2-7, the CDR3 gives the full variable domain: DTGVSQNPRHKITKRGQNVTFRCDPISEHNRLYWYRQTLGQGPEFLTYFQNEAQLEKSRLLSDRFSAERPKGSFSTLEIQRTEQGDSAMYLCASSLRGQSSSYEQYFGPGTRLTVT.

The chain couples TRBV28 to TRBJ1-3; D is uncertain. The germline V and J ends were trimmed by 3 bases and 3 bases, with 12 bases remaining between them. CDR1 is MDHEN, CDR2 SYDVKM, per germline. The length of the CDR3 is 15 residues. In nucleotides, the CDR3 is TGTGCCAGCAGTTTGACGGGATTAAGTGGAAACACCATATATTTT. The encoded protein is CASSLTGLSGNTIYF.

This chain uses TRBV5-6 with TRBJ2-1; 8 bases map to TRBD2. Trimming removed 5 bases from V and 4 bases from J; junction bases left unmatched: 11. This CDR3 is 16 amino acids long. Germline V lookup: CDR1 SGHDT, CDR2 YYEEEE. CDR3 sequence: CASRPFEAGVYNEQFF. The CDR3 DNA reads TGTGCCAGCAGACCCTTTGAAGCGGGAGTTTACAATGAGCAGTTCTTC. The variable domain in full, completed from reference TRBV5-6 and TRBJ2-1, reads DAGVTQSPTHLIKTRGQQVTLRCSPKSGHDTVSWYQQALGQGPQFIFQYYEEEERQRGNFPDRFSGHQFPNYSSELNVNALLLGDSALYLCASRPFEAGVYNEQFFGPGTRLTVL.

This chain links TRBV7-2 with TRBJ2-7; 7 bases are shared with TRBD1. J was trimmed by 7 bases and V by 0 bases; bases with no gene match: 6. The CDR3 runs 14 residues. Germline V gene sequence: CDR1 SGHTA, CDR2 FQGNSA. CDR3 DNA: TGTGCCAGCAGCTTAGCCCGGGACAGCCAGGAGCAGTACTTC. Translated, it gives CASSLARDSQEQYF. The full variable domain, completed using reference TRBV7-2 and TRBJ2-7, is GAGVSQSPSNKVTEKGKDVELRCDPISGHTALYWYRQSLGQGLEFLIYFQGNSAPDKSGLPSDRFSAERTGGSVSTLTIQRTQQEDSAVYLCASSLARDSQEQYFGPGTRLTVT.

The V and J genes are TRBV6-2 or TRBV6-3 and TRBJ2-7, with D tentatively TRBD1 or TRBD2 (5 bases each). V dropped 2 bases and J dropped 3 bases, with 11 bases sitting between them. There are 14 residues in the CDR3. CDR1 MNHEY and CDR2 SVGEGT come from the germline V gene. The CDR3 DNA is TGTGCCAGCAGTTACGGGGGTAGCAACTACGAGCAGTACTTC. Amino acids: CASSYGGSNYEQYF.

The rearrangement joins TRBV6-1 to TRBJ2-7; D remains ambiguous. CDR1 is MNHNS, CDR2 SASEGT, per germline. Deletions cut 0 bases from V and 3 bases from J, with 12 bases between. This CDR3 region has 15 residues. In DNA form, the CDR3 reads TGTGCCAGCAGTGAAGCTGCGCTGGGTATCTACGAGCAGTACTTC. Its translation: CASSEAALGIYEQYF.

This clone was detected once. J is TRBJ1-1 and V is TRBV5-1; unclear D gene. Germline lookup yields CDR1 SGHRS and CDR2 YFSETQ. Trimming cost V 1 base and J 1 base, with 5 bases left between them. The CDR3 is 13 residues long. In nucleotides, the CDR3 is TGCGCCAGCAGCTTGTCCTGGAACACTGAAGCTTTCTTT. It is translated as CASSLSWNTEAFF.

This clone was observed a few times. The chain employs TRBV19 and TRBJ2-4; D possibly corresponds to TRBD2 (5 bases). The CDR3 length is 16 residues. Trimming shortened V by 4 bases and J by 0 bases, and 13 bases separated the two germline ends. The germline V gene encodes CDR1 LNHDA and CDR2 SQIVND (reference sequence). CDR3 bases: TGTGCCAGTAGTAGCCGAGGGAGCTTAGCCAAAAACATTCAGTACTTC. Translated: CASSSRGSLAKNIQYF.

The DNA for the CDR3 is TGTGCCATCAGTGAGTCGGCAGCCTCCAGACCCCAGCATTTT. This codes for CAISESAASRPQHF. The chain carries TRBV10-3 and TRBJ1-5; no clear D. Trimming took 0 bases from V and 10 from J, leaving 13 bases between them. CDR1 and CDR2 (germline): ENHRY, SYGVKD. The CDR3 is 14 amino acids.

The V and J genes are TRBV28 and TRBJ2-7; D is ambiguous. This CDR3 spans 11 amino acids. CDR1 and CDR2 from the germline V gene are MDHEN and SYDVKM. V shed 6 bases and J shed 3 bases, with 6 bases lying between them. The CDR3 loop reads CASSYNYEQYF. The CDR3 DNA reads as TGTGCCAGCAGCTACAACTACGAGCAGTACTTC.